These 9 T cell receptor beta chains came from one sample sequenced in a study of cytomegalovirus exposure and HLA in healthy donors. PCR employed 60 Vbeta and 13 Jbeta primers. The assay was immunoSEQ multiplex PCR, and TCRdb's table has in-frame clones only and misses some. The sample carries around 80,000 clones, over 60% recorded once. The specimen sequenced was PBMCs. Source of these receptors: a male donor in good health and CMV-seropositive.

This chain links TRBV2 with TRBJ1-2, with D perhaps matching TRBD1 (5 bases). Germline V gives CDR1 SNHLY, CDR2 FYNNEI. V was trimmed by 5 bases and J by 8 bases, leaving 12 bases between them. This CDR3 comprises 12 residues. The CDR3, as DNA: TGTGCCAGCAGTTTACAGGAATGGGGCTACACCTTC. Translation: CASSLQEWGYTF.

This rearrangement joins TRBV27 to TRBJ2-3, with D possibly being TRBD1 (6 bases). The CDR3 length is 13 residues. V lost 3 bases and J lost 4, with 8 bases in between. CDR1 and CDR2 (germline): MNHEY, SMNVEV (reference sequence). The CDR3 bases are TGTGCCAGCAGTTTGAAGGGGGCAGATACGCAGTATTTT. Protein sequence: CASSLKGADTQYF.

For the CDR3, the DNA is TGTGCCAGCAGCGTAGATCCAAATAGCAATCAGCCCCAGCATTTT. It yields the protein CASSVDPNSNQPQHF. The V and J genes are TRBV9 and TRBJ1-5, with no clear D. The CDR3 has 15 residues. Germline loops: CDR1 SGDLS, CDR2 YYNGEE. The V gene lost 0 bases and the J gene lost 0 bases, with 7 bases spanning the gap. The entire variable domain, with the rest obtained from reference TRBV9 and TRBJ1-5, is as follows: DSGVTQTPKHLITATGQRVTLRCSPRSGDLSVYWYQQSLDQGLQFLIQYYNGEERAKGNILERFSAQQFPDLHSELNLSSLELGDSALYFCASSVDPNSNQPQHFGDGTRLSIL.

The chain uses TRBV5-4 and TRBJ2-7, with D perhaps matching TRBD1 (6 bases). Trimming removed 4 bases from V and 4 bases from J, with 15 bases in between. The CDR3 is 14 residues long. CDR1 and CDR2 (germline): SGHNT, YYREEE (reference sequence). The CDR3 region is CASSLAGTTYEQYF. DNA for the CDR3: TGTGCCAGCAGCCTAGCTGGGACAACATACGAGCAGTACTTC.

In nucleotides, the CDR3 is TGCGCCAGCAGCTCGGGGGCCTACGAGCAGTACTTC. Translation: CASSSGAYEQYF. The V gene is TRBV5-1, the J gene TRBJ2-7; possible D gene TRBD2, 6 bases. CDR3 length: 12 residues. CDR1 SGHRS and CDR2 YFSETQ come from the germline V gene. V lost 3 bases to trimming and J lost 2 bases, with 6 bases between them.

The chain joins TRBV5-1 to TRBJ2-5; 7 bases align to TRBD2. J was trimmed by 5 bases and V by 7 bases; bases with no gene match: 11. The germline gives CDR1 SGHRS, CDR2 YFSETQ. This CDR3 has 14 amino acids. CDR3 sequence reads: CASLPQPGGETQYF. The CDR3 coding sequence is TGCGCCAGCCTCCCCCAGCCCGGGGGGGAGACCCAGTACTTC.

This rearrangement joins TRBV11-2 to TRBJ2-3; 9 bases line up with TRBD2. Trimming at V came to 3 bases and at J to 2 bases, leaving 15 bases not matched to a gene. The CDR3 spans 19 residues. Germline V gene data show CDR1 as SGHAT and CDR2 as FQNNGV. In nucleotides, the CDR3 is TGTGCCAGCAGCTTGTTAGGACTAGCGCTTGGGGGATTCACAGATACGCAGTATTTT. It yields the protein CASSLLGLALGGFTDTQYF. The whole variable domain, filled in from reference TRBV11-2 and TRBJ2-3, reads EAGVAQSPRYKIIEKRQSVAFWCNPISGHATLYWYQQILGQGPKLLIQFQNNGVVDDSQLPKDRFSAERLKGVDSTLKIQPAKLEDSAVYLCASSLLGLALGGFTDTQYFGPGTRLTVL.

The chain recombines TRBV5-1 with TRBJ2-2; 7 nucleotides agree with TRBD1. J gave up 3 bases and V 5 bases, and 1 base lay outside the gene matches. Germline V lookup: CDR1 SGHRS, CDR2 YFSETQ. The CDR3 is made up of 13 amino acids. The CDR3 is CASRQGYTGELFF. The DNA of the CDR3 is TGCGCCAGCAGACAGGGGTACACCGGGGAGCTGTTTTTT.

This chain uses TRBV28 with TRBJ2-7; D might be TRBD1 (8 bases). This CDR3 comprises 16 residues. Trimming pared 6 bases from V and 6 bases from J, leaving 24 bases between. The germline V gene encodes CDR1 MDHEN and CDR2 SYDVKM. The CDR3 region has the DNA TGTGCCAGCAGGTCTAACACCGGACAGGGAGGGGTCGAGCAGTACTTC. This translates into CASRSNTGQGGVEQYF.